What follows are 7 T cell receptor beta chains derived from one specimen sequenced in a study of blood T cell repertoires in COVID-19. The repertoire was sequenced with immunoSEQ multiplex PCR; TCRdb's copy has only in-frame clones and lacks some. This sample has approximately 46,000 clones, with roughly 79% found just once. Sequencing was performed on peripheral blood. These receptors were obtained from a woman older than 75 with COVID-19, enrolled during active disease.

This clone is a singleton in its sample. The V call is TRBV19, the J call TRBJ2-1; 8 nucleotides align to TRBD1. Germline V gives CDR1 LNHDA, CDR2 SQIVND (reference sequence). Unmatched junction bases numbered 4, after V lost 4 bases and J lost 8 bases. This CDR3 has 13 residues. The CDR3 sequence is CASSNRGQDEQFF. DNA for the CDR3: TGTGCCAGTAGTAACAGGGGACAGGATGAGCAGTTCTTC. The full variable domain, rest sourced from reference TRBV19 and TRBJ2-1, is DGGITQSPKYLFRKEGQNVTLSCEQNLNHDAMYWYRQDPGQGLRLIYYSQIVNDFQKGDIAEGYSVSREKKESFPLTVTSAQKNPTAFYLCASSNRGQDEQFFGPGTRLTVL.

The gene calls are TRBV30 and TRBJ2-7; TRBD2 agrees at 8 bases. V was clipped by 2 bases and J by 2 bases; unmatched bases: 5. Germline V gene lookup returns CDR1 GTSNPN and CDR2 SVGIG (reference sequence). The CDR3 is made up of 14 amino acids. CDR3 in amino acids: CAWSPGRAPYEQYF. CDR3 nucleotides: TGTGCCTGGAGTCCCGGGAGGGCCCCCTACGAGCAGTACTTC.

J is TRBJ1-1 and V is TRBV15, with TRBD1 matching over 12 bases. This CDR3 contains 17 residues. Trimming took 3 bases from V and 1 from J; bases not matched to a gene: 6. Germline assignment: CDR1 LNHNV and CDR2 YYDKDF (reference sequence). CDR3 loop: CATSRPGTGGKNTEAFF. The CDR3 DNA is TGTGCCACCAGCAGGCCGGGGACAGGGGGCAAGAACACTGAAGCTTTCTTT.

The rearrangement uses TRBV9 and TRBJ1-3, with 7 bases identical to TRBD1. Germline trimming cut 3 bases from V and 2 bases from J; bases unmatched to any gene: 8. The CDR3 runs to 16 residues. CDR1 is SGDLS, CDR2 YYNGEE, per germline. The CDR3, as DNA: TGTGCCAGCAGCGGACCATTAGGGGGCGCTGGAAACACCATATATTTT. Amino acid sequence: CASSGPLGGAGNTIYF.

This clone qualifies as large. The chain joins TRBV9 to TRBJ2-5; TRBD2 might be the D (6 bases). Trimming left V 3 bases short and J 5 bases short, with 20 bases between. The CDR3 contains 16 residues. The germline V gene has CDR1 SGDLS and CDR2 YYNGEE. Here the CDR3 DNA reads TGTGCCAGCAGCGACCAGGGAGGAGGGTCAACGGAGACCCAGTACTTC. This translates into CASSDQGGGSTETQYF.

This clone was detected a few times. The chain is built from TRBV6-5 and TRBJ2-1; D perhaps matches TRBD2 (5 bases). The CDR3 is 16 residues long. Per the germline V gene, CDR1 is MNHEY and CDR2 is SVGAGI. V lost 4 bases to trimming and J lost 0 bases, with 13 bases between them. CDR3 loop: CASSSPGTSSYNEQFF. CDR3 sequence (DNA): TGTGCCAGCAGTTCTCCGGGAACAAGCTCCTACAATGAGCAGTTCTTC.

The chain recombines TRBV27 with TRBJ2-1, with 9 bases fitting TRBD2. The V gene's germline CDR1 is MNHEY and CDR2 SMNVEV (reference sequence). V dropped 6 bases and J dropped 4; count of bases not matched to a gene: 13. The CDR3 totals 17 residues. CDR3 sequence: CASSLGTVAGAYNEQFF. For the CDR3, the DNA is TGTGCCAGCAGCCTCGGGACGGTAGCGGGAGCGTACAATGAGCAGTTCTTC.